This T cell receptor beta chain appears in the sequencing data of a study of cytomegalovirus exposure and HLA in healthy donors. Germline V gene data show CDR1 as MNHEY and CDR2 as SMNVEV (reference sequence). The V end lost 5 bases, the J end lost 1 base, and 15 bases lay between the germline ends. This CDR3 comprises 16 residues. A word on this clone: The antigen is unknown.

Each of the donors was a healthy bone marrow donor. Study-wide results and limits: While the bulk of TCR sequences proved rare, some public TCRs turned up in many donors.

PCR involved 60 Vbeta and 13 Jbeta primers. Sequenced by immunoSEQ multiplex PCR; TCRdb stores in-frame clones only, minus some. The data contain roughly 250,000 clones, roughly four fifths of them singletons. The sample taken for sequencing was PBMCs. The chain recombines TRBV27 with TRBJ2-4, with a weak D call TRBD1 (5 bases). This TCR was sampled from a woman between 40 and 55 years old in good health and CMV-seropositive. The CDR3 DNA is TGTGCCAGCAGTCTCTGGGGCGGTTGGGCCAAAAACATTCAGTACTTC. Amino acids: CASSLWGGWAKNIQYF.